This TCR beta chain was sequenced in a study of T cells after yellow fever vaccination. This clonotype turned up a few times. The target antigen is unknown. This CDR3 region has 11 residues. The V gene lost 1 base and the J gene lost 7 bases, with 4 bases spanning the gap. UMIs and a universal primer site were added when TCR cDNA was made by 5'RACE template switching. Each CDR3 protein gets one entry after TCRdb re-called the 5' RACE reads with MiXCR. There are fewer than 350,000 distinct CDR3 sequences in the sample; 4% to 5.5% occur only once, and roughly a fifth lies in the top ten. Overall study findings and caveats: Contamination of FACS-sorted repertoires by abundant clonotypes from the bulk population could occur.

The chain links TRBV12-3 or TRBV12-4 to TRBJ1-2; no clear D gene. This specimen was PBMCs, taken 15 days after the yellow fever booster vaccination. The clonotype originates from a man aged 18 to 35 who received the YFV17D yellow fever vaccine. The CDR3 DNA reads as TGTGCCAGCAGTTTAGTCAGTGGCTACACCTTC. Protein product: CASSLVSGYTF.